There are a few counts of the clone carrying this T cell receptor beta chain. The data were taken from a study of blood T cell repertoires in COVID-19. Study-level information: Acute and convalescent COVID-19 specimens originated in the United States, Italy and Spain.

The CDR3 has 14 residues. Germline assignment: CDR1 SEHNR and CDR2 FQNEAQ (reference sequence). Between the trimmed V and J ends, which lost 4 bases and 6 bases, there was a span of 14 bases. Individuals drawn from about 26 US areas were roughly 18 to 95 years old. The protocol was immunoSEQ multiplex PCR, while the TCRdb copy is restricted to in-frame clones and leaves out a portion. The table lists roughly 240,000 clones, 83% of them singletons. This chain connects TRBV7-9 to TRBJ2-3; a possible D gene is TRBD1 (7 bases). The sample comprised PBMCs or T cells enriched from blood (not recorded which). The receptor was derived from a woman aged 40 to 49 who had been exposed to COVID-19. The CDR3 loop reads CASSYQGGQDTQYF. In DNA form, the CDR3 reads TGTGCCAGCAGCTATCAGGGGGGACAGGATACGCAGTATTTT.